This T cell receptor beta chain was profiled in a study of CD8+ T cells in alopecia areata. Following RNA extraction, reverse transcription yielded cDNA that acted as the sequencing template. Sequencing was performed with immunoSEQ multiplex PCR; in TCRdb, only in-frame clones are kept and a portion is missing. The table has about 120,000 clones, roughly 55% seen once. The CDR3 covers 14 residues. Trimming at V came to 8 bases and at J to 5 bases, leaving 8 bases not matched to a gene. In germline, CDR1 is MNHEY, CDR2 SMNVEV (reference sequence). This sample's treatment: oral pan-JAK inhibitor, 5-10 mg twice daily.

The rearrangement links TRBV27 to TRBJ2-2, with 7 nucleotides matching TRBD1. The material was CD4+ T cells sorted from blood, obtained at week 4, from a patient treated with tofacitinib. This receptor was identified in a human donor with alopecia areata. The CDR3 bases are TGTGCCAGCGCCCCACAGGGGCAAACCGGGGAGCTGTTTTTT. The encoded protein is CASAPQGQTGELFF.